This record looks at one T cell receptor beta chain sequence and its context. This entry comes from a study of blood T cell repertoires in COVID-19. Across the study: There were acute and convalescent COVID-19 samples, and they came from the United States, Italy and Spain.

The CDR3 loop spans 12 amino acids. Per germline, CDR1 SGHRS and CDR2 YFSETQ. V dropped 4 bases and J dropped 4 bases, with 8 bases sitting between them. Original methodology: Estimation of nucleated cell counts was performed using reference gene primer amplification. Method: immunoSEQ multiplex PCR; TCRdb's copy keeps in-frame clones and lacks some. That table supplies the V and J calls and clone size; D and trimming were determined from the DNA. The sample contains 200,000 to 250,000 clones, roughly 86% of which appear only once. J is TRBJ1-2 and V is TRBV5-1; D is unresolved. The material sequenced was peripheral blood. The receptor was isolated from a woman between 45 and 65 years old with active or convalescent COVID-19. The CDR3 DNA sequence: TGCGCCAGCAGCCCGGAGGGCTATGGCTACACCTTC. Translation: CASSPEGYGYTF.